The next 7 T cell receptor beta chains were all read from a single sample in a study of shared clonotypes between healthy human individuals (dated by TCRdb to the early 2020s). The library came from the immunoSEQ multiplex PCR assay. The source is immuneACCESS, and TCRdb retained only in-frame sequences with V and J called. Part of the clones is not carried over; for the studies checked, unresolved V genes explain less than half of this, and the remainder is unexplained. The sample table lists about a million clones, 76% of them with a count of one. Nearly 1.5% of the sample comes from the top ten. Material for sequencing was memory CD4+ T cells sorted from blood. Read against the paper, the sample's cell subset or site label means: CD45RA-negative fraction. Receptors originate from a young man in good health.

The chain employs TRBV7-9 and TRBJ2-1, with a possible D match to TRBD2 (6 bases). The germline V gene encodes CDR1 SEHNR and CDR2 FQNEAQ (reference sequence). There are 19 residues in the CDR3. The V end was cut by 5 bases, the J end by 2 bases, with 25 bases between. The CDR3 DNA reads TGTGCCAGCAGCCTGGGGCGGGGTAGCGTAGTTGGCACCTACAATGAGCAGTTCTTC. This gives the protein CASSLGRGSVVGTYNEQFF. Full variable domain (rest looked up from reference TRBV7-9 and TRBJ2-1): DTGVSQNPRHKITKRGQNVTFRCDPISEHNRLYWYRQTLGQGPEFLTYFQNEAQLEKSRLLSDRFSAERPKGSFSTLEIQRTEQGDSAMYLCASSLGRGSVVGTYNEQFFGPGTRLTVL.

This chain connects TRBV14 to TRBJ1-2; possibly TRBD1 for D (6 bases). The CDR3 sequence is 13 residues long. CDR1 is SGHDN and CDR2 is FVKESK in the germline V gene. The V and J ends lost 2 bases and 6 bases respectively, with 10 bases between them. The CDR3 bases are TGTGCCAGCAGCCAAACAGGGCTAGATGGCTACACCTTC. Its protein is CASSQTGLDGYTF.

The CDR3 bases are TGTGCCAGCACACCCTATAGCAATCAGCCCCAGCATTTT. This gives the protein CASTPYSNQPQHF. The gene calls are TRBV2 and TRBJ1-5; D unresolved. The CDR3 runs to 13 residues. The germline gives CDR1 SNHLY, CDR2 FYNNEI. Trimming took off 7 bases at V and 0 bases at J, with 7 bases between the two ends.

The chain carries TRBV5-1 and TRBJ2-5; weak D call: TRBD2 (5 bases). This CDR3 has 13 residues. From germline, CDR1 is SGHRS and CDR2 YFSETQ. V lost 5 bases and J 1 base, leaving 9 bases between the germline ends. CDR3 nucleotide sequence: TGCGCCAGCAGTCGCGGGTCCCAAGAGACCCAGTACTTC. It yields the protein CASSRGSQETQYF.

CDR3 in amino acids: CASSQEGGSVTYNEQFF. The CDR3 DNA sequence: TGTGCCAGCAGCCAAGAAGGGGGCTCGGTGACCTACAATGAGCAGTTCTTC. The chain is built from TRBV4-2 and TRBJ2-1, with 7 bases identical to TRBD1. CDR1 is LGHNA, CDR2 YNFKEQ, per germline. The CDR3 has 17 residues. The ends lost 0 bases at V and 2 bases at J; junction bases unmatched: 7.

CDR3 sequence (DNA): TGCGCCAGCAGAAAACCCGGGACGGATACCTACGAGCAGTACTTC. This translates into CASRKPGTDTYEQYF. The chain carries TRBV5-1 and TRBJ2-7; D may be TRBD1 or TRBD2 (5 bases each). Between the trimmed V and J ends, which lost 5 bases and 2 bases, there was a span of 17 bases. The CDR3 totals 15 residues. The germline V gene has CDR1 SGHRS and CDR2 YFSETQ.

The genes are TRBV7-9 and TRBJ1-6; TRBD1 is a possible D gene (5 bases). Germline-derived CDR1 and CDR2 are SEHNR and FQNEAQ (reference sequence). V shed 5 bases and J shed 6 bases, with 17 bases lying between them. This CDR3 region has 16 residues. CDR3 nucleotide sequence: TGTGCCAGCAGCCCCCGAGGAGGGGTCCTTAATTCACCCCTCCACTTT. Translation gives CASSPRGGVLNSPLHF.